The 25 T cell receptor beta chains below all came from one sample that was sequenced in a study of CD8 T cells in ankylosing spondylitis. Overall study results and limits: Seemingly characteristic of ankylosing spondylitis blood was a TCR beta motif consisting of about 8 highly homologous variants.

MiXCR, run by TCRdb on the 5' RACE reads, gives a single entry per CDR3 protein. The data hold about 460,000 distinct CDR3 sequences, with under 5.5% observed a single time. No antigens are known for them. The source material was blood, either unsorted or a sorted T cell fraction (not recorded which). The receptors come from a male donor with ankylosing spondylitis.

This clonotype was found many times. The V and J genes are TRBV7-9 and TRBJ2-1; D gene uncertain. Germline values: CDR1 SEHNR, CDR2 FQNEAQ (reference sequence). The V and J ends lost 1 base and 5 bases respectively, with 12 bases between them. CDR3 size: 15 residues. CDR3 DNA sequence: TGTGCCAGCAGCTTAGACCTAAGACCCCACAATGAGCAGTTCTTC. This encodes CASSLDLRPHNEQFF.

At least ten counts were recorded for this clonotype. The chain recombines TRBV7-8 with TRBJ2-1; possibly TRBD1 for D (5 bases). This CDR3 is built from 14 residues. Germline V gene data show CDR1 as SGHVS and CDR2 as FQNEAQ. Trimming pared 5 bases from V and 7 bases from J, leaving 15 bases between. The CDR3 protein is CASSPRRTQNEQFF. CDR3 DNA: TGTGCCAGCAGCCCCCGCAGGACACAAAATGAGCAGTTCTTC.

The V call is TRBV9, the J call TRBJ1-2, with 8 bases that match TRBD1. This CDR3 has 13 residues. Trimming at V came to 2 bases and at J to 7 bases, leaving 4 bases not matched to a gene. CDR1 is SGDLS, CDR2 YYNGEE, per germline. This CDR3 reads CASSVGQGGGYTF. For the CDR3, the DNA is TGTGCCAGCAGCGTCGGACAGGGAGGTGGCTACACCTTC.

This clonotype was recorded a few times. This chain connects TRBV13 to TRBJ1-6; 9 bases are a match to TRBD1. Looked up from germline, CDR1 is PRHDT and CDR2 is FYEKMQ (reference sequence). The CDR3 has 14 residues. The ends lost 4 bases at V and 8 bases at J; junction bases unmatched: 3. This chain's CDR3 is CASSSDRGHSPLHF. The CDR3 DNA reads TGTGCCAGCAGCTCGGACAGGGGCCATTCACCCCTCCACTTT.

This clonotype has a count of ten or more. The gene calls are TRBV5-1 and TRBJ1-1, with D possibly matching TRBD1 (5 bases). This CDR3 is 14 amino acids long. CDR1 and CDR2 (germline): SGHRS, YFSETQ. V was trimmed by 1 base and J by 5 bases, leaving 12 bases between them. This CDR3 is CASSLYEGRTEAFF. The DNA for the CDR3 is TGCGCCAGCAGCTTGTACGAGGGGCGAACTGAAGCTTTCTTT.

This chain connects TRBV11-2 to TRBJ2-1; D perhaps matches TRBD2 (5 bases). Per germline, CDR1 SGHAT and CDR2 FQNNGV. The CDR3 runs 14 residues. The germline V and J ends were trimmed by 5 bases and 8 bases, with 16 bases remaining between them. As DNA, the CDR3 is TGTGCCAGCAGCCCCCCCGCCTTGCGGGATGAGCAGTTCTTC. Translated: CASSPPALRDEQFF.

This clonotype showed up just a few times. This chain joins TRBV11-2 and TRBJ1-4; 9 nucleotides line up with TRBD1. V lost 4 bases to trimming and J lost 0 bases; unmatched junction nucleotides: 15. The CDR3 is 20 residues long. Germline V CDR1 and CDR2: SGHAT, FQNNGV. Here the CDR3 DNA reads TGTGCCAGCAGCTCCAGACCACCGGGACAGGGTGTATCAACTAATGAAAAACTGTTTTTT. This encodes CASSSRPPGQGVSTNEKLFF.

This rearrangement joins TRBV4-1 to TRBJ1-6; no clear D gene. Germline CDR1 and CDR2: MGHRA and YSYEKL. The CDR3 is 16 amino acids. V was shortened by 2 bases and J by 0 bases, with 8 bases between the two germline ends. The CDR3 sequence is CASSQPLSSYNSPLHF. CDR3 nucleotides: TGCGCCAGCAGCCAACCCCTTTCCTCCTATAATTCACCCCTCCACTTT.

At least ten counts were recorded for this clonotype. CDR3 sequence: CASSFVANTGELFF. CDR3 DNA sequence: TGTGCCAGCAGCTTTGTCGCGAACACCGGGGAGCTGTTTTTT. The V and J genes are TRBV5-4 and TRBJ2-2; D unclear. The CDR3 covers 14 residues. Germline loops: CDR1 SGHNT, CDR2 YYREEE (reference sequence). V shed 2 bases and J shed 0 bases, with 5 bases lying between them.

This clonotype was detected only a few times. The chain has TRBV5-5 and TRBJ2-2, with D possibly TRBD2 on 5 matching bases. V was trimmed by 4 bases and J by 3 bases, leaving 16 bases between them. This CDR3 comprises 16 residues. The germline V gene has CDR1 SGHKS and CDR2 YYEKEE (reference sequence). CDR3 sequence reads: CASSTLAQAYTGELFF. CDR3 sequence (DNA): TGTGCCAGCAGCACTTTAGCGCAAGCCTACACCGGGGAGCTGTTTTTT.

This clonotype was counted many times. This chain joins TRBV7-2 and TRBJ1-2; D is uncertain. Trimming cost V 2 bases and J 8 bases, with 9 bases left between them. This CDR3 is 12 amino acids long. Germline V gene lookup returns CDR1 SGHTA and CDR2 FQGNSA. The CDR3 DNA follows: TGTGCCAGCAGCTTACCGTGGAGGGGCTACACCTTC. This translates into CASSLPWRGYTF.

This clonotype was observed many times. The genes are TRBV7-9 and TRBJ2-7, with D perhaps being TRBD1 or TRBD2 (7 bases each). CDR3 length: 13 amino acids. Between the trimmed V and J ends, which lost 7 bases and 5 bases, there was a span of 15 bases. The germline CDR1 and CDR2 sequences are SEHNR and FQNEAQ (reference sequence). This CDR3 reads CASTPGGAHEQYF. DNA for the CDR3: TGTGCCAGCACCCCAGGGGGGGCCCACGAGCAGTACTTC.

There are many counts of this clonotype. The V and J genes are TRBV15 and TRBJ2-5; 7 nucleotides line up with TRBD1. The CDR3 runs 16 residues. Germline V gives CDR1 LNHNV, CDR2 YYDKDF (reference sequence). With 5 bases clipped from V and 1 base from J, the junction kept 10 bases outside the gene matches. CDR3 amino acids: CATSPMRGLFQETQYF. The CDR3 DNA follows: TGTGCCACCAGCCCGATGAGGGGGCTTTTCCAAGAGACCCAGTACTTC.

This clonotype was seen many times. This chain links TRBV5-1 with TRBJ1-5, with D possibly TRBD1 on 5 matching bases. Germline CDR1 SGHRS, CDR2 YFSETQ. CDR3 length: 15 residues. V lost 0 bases, J lost 3 bases, and 10 bases lay in between. CDR3 in amino acids: CASSLASGFNQPQHF. CDR3 sequence (DNA): TGCGCCAGCAGCTTGGCCTCAGGGTTCAATCAGCCCCAGCATTTT.

This clonotype was counted at least ten times. The chain couples TRBV11-2 to TRBJ1-1; D gene uncertain. Germline CDR1 reads SGHAT; CDR2 reads FQNNGV. V lost 0 bases to trimming and J lost 6 bases, with 5 bases between them. This CDR3 has 12 residues. CDR3 amino acids: CASSLERAEAFF. The DNA for the CDR3 is TGTGCCAGCAGCTTAGAACGGGCTGAAGCTTTCTTT.

This clonotype was detected ten times or more. The rearrangement joins TRBV6-1 to TRBJ1-3, with 9 nucleotides matching TRBD1. The CDR3 loop spans 14 amino acids. Trimming took 5 bases from V and 8 from J; bases not matched to a gene: 7. Looked up from germline, CDR1 is MNHNS and CDR2 is SASEGT. In nucleotides, the CDR3 is TGTGCCAGCAGTCCAACAGGGGGCCACGACACCATATATTTT. It encodes CASSPTGGHDTIYF.

This clonotype was seen many times. The J gene is TRBJ2-2, the V gene TRBV15; no definite D call. The V and J ends lost 6 bases and 0 bases respectively, with 5 bases between them. The CDR3 runs to 13 residues. CDR1 LNHNV and CDR2 YYDKDF come from the germline V gene (reference sequence). Written as DNA, the CDR3 is TGTGCCACCAGAGGACCGAACACCGGGGAGCTGTTTTTT. Its protein product is CATRGPNTGELFF.

This clonotype was found many times. The chain links TRBV4-3 to TRBJ2-7; 9 nucleotides agree with TRBD1. J gave up 3 bases and V 3 bases, and 6 bases lay outside the gene matches. This CDR3 comprises 15 residues. Germline V lookup: CDR1 LGHNA, CDR2 YSLEER. The CDR3 DNA reads as TGCGCCAGCAGCCAGACCGGACAGGGGTACTACGAGCAGTACTTC. It specifies CASSQTGQGYYEQYF.

This clonotype has just a few counts. The V call is TRBV20-1, the J call TRBJ2-1; D is ambiguous. Looked up from germline, CDR1 is DFQATT and CDR2 is SNEGSKA (reference sequence). CDR3 length: 13 amino acids. V dropped 3 bases and J dropped 0 bases, with 6 bases sitting between them. Here the CDR3 reads CSASSRSYNEQFF. CDR3 DNA sequence: TGCAGTGCTAGCTCGCGCTCCTACAATGAGCAGTTCTTC.

This clonotype was seen at least ten times. V is TRBV4-3 and J is TRBJ1-2; tentatively, D is TRBD1 (5 bases). This CDR3 spans 15 amino acids. Per germline, CDR1 LGHNA and CDR2 YSLEER. V was clipped by 3 bases and J by 8 bases, with 19 bases between them. The CDR3 here is CASSHAPGPSQGYTF. CDR3 bases: TGCGCCAGCAGCCACGCTCCGGGGCCCAGTCAGGGCTACACCTTC.

This clonotype was detected many times. This CDR3 is CASSYLGVKGELFF. For the CDR3, the DNA is TGTGCCAGCAGTTACTTGGGGGTAAAAGGGGAGCTGTTTTTT. The V and J genes are TRBV6-5 and TRBJ2-2; possibly TRBD1 or TRBD2 for D (5 bases each). The CDR3 consists of 14 residues. Germline-derived CDR1 and CDR2 are MNHEY and SVGAGI. V dropped 1 base and J dropped 8 bases, with 11 bases sitting between them.

In its sample, this clonotype was seen many times. The chain couples TRBV5-1 to TRBJ2-7, with no clear D. Germline V gene data show CDR1 as SGHRS and CDR2 as YFSETQ. The CDR3 runs 13 residues. Trimming shortened V by 0 bases and J by 2 bases, and 6 bases separated the two germline ends. The DNA of the CDR3 is TGCGCCAGCAGCTTGGAAGCCGCCTACGAGCAGTACTTC. Its protein product is CASSLEAAYEQYF.

This clonotype showed up just a few times. The rearrangement links TRBV18 to TRBJ2-7; D is perhaps TRBD1 or TRBD2 (5 bases each). Germline V gene lookup returns CDR1 KGHSH and CDR2 LQKENI. The CDR3 has 15 amino acids. V dropped 3 bases and J dropped 1 base, with 13 bases sitting between them. The chain's CDR3 is CASSPGPGRSYEQYF. In DNA, the CDR3 is TGTGCCAGCTCACCGGGACCGGGTCGATCCTACGAGCAGTACTTC.

At least ten counts were recorded for this clonotype. This rearrangement joins TRBV29-1 to TRBJ2-3, with unresolved D. Germline loops: CDR1 SQVTM, CDR2 ANQGSEA. The CDR3 sequence is 10 residues long. Trimming removed 7 bases from V and 1 base from J, with 3 bases in between. The DNA of the CDR3 is TGCAGCGGCCGCACAGATACGCAGTATTTT. Amino acids: CSGRTDTQYF.

This sequence joins TRBV5-1 and TRBJ2-5, with TRBD1 as a possible D gene (6 bases). V was trimmed by 1 base and J by 5 bases, leaving 18 bases between them. CDR1 SGHRS and CDR2 YFSETQ come from the germline V gene. The CDR3 has 16 amino acids. CDR3 sequence: CASSLSKGVPAETQYF. As DNA, the CDR3 is TGCGCCAGCAGCTTGAGTAAGGGGGTTCCCGCGGAGACCCAGTACTTC.